Following are 23 T cell receptor beta chains from one sample sequenced in a study of CD8+ T cells in alopecia areata. Sequencing relied on a cDNA template that was reverse transcribed from extracted RNA. Produced via immunoSEQ multiplex PCR; TCRdb's table is partial and in-frame only. The top ten hold about 17% of the sample, which has some 130,000 clones, about 49% seen once. The material sequenced was CD8+ T cells sorted from blood, taken at week 0. The receptors derive from a human donor with alopecia areata.

J is TRBJ2-3 and V is TRBV7-2; the D gene could be TRBD1 or TRBD2 (5 bases each). The CDR3 consists of 15 residues. V lost 2 bases to trimming and J lost 3 bases, with 12 bases between them. CDR1 and CDR2 (germline): SGHTA, FQGNSA. The CDR3 is CASSLLRGETDTQYF. The CDR3 region has the DNA TGTGCCAGCAGCTTATTACGGGGCGAGACAGATACGCAGTATTTT.

This clone is medium-sized (0.01 to 0.1%) within its sample. This rearrangement joins TRBV18 to TRBJ2-6, with a possible D match to TRBD1 (5 bases). V lost 2 bases, J lost 0 bases, and 14 bases lay in between. Germline V gene data show CDR1 as KGHSH and CDR2 as LQKENI. There are 18 residues in the CDR3. CDR3 amino acids: CASSPWLDDSSGANVLTF. CDR3 DNA sequence: TGTGCCAGCTCACCATGGTTGGACGACAGCTCTGGGGCCAACGTCCTGACTTTC.

The chain uses TRBV6-5 and TRBJ2-5; 12 positions match TRBD2. In germline, CDR1 is MNHEY, CDR2 SVGAGI. V trimming: 1 base; J trimming: 2 bases; junction bases outside the gene matches: 2. This CDR3 has 16 amino acids. The DNA of the CDR3 is TGTGCCAGCAGTTACTTAGGACTAGCGGGGCAAGAGACCCAGTACTTC. As protein: CASSYLGLAGQETQYF.

The table lists this clone with a few counts. V usage is TRBV27 and J usage is TRBJ1-1; no clear D gene. Germline V CDR1 and CDR2: MNHEY, SMNVEV (reference sequence). The CDR3 contains 13 residues. V shed 2 bases and J shed 5 bases, with 9 bases lying between them. This chain's CDR3 is CASSLGRGTEAFF. The CDR3 bases are TGTGCCAGCAGTTTAGGGCGTGGGACTGAAGCTTTCTTT.

As for this clone: At one boundary the junction diverges from the germline segment, which might be a read error. The V and J genes are TRBV29-1 and TRBJ2-7; D might be TRBD2 (5 bases). Germline V gives CDR1 SQVTM, CDR2 ANQGSEA. The CDR3 loop spans 16 amino acids. The CDR3 region is CSVAHGEQSVSSEQYF. The CDR3 DNA is TGCAGCGTTGCCCACGGGGAACAATCCGTATCCTCCGAGCAGTACTTC.

V and J are TRBV27 and TRBJ2-7; no reliable D call. The length of the CDR3 is 12 residues. V gave up 8 bases and J gave up 0 bases, with 8 bases separating them. Germline assignment: CDR1 MNHEY and CDR2 SMNVEV (reference sequence). The CDR3 loop reads CASGYSSYEQYF. For the CDR3, the DNA is TGTGCCAGCGGCTACAGCTCCTACGAGCAGTACTTC.

This chain connects TRBV30 to TRBJ2-7; no clear D gene. Germline CDR1 and CDR2: GTSNPN and SVGIG (reference sequence). This CDR3 has 12 amino acids. V was clipped by 7 bases and J by 2 bases, with 12 bases between them. The CDR3 region has the DNA TGTGCCTTCGAGGATGTCACCTACGAGCAGTACTTC. Its translation is CAFEDVTYEQYF.

The chain carries TRBV4-3 and TRBJ1-2; D unresolved. This CDR3 contains 12 residues. CDR1 LGHNA and CDR2 YSLEER come from the germline V gene. The V end was cut by 1 base, the J end by 7 bases, with 7 bases between. Here the CDR3 reads CASSQGEGGYTF. For the CDR3, the DNA is TGCGCCAGCAGCCAAGGGGAGGGTGGCTACACCTTC.

This clone was detected only a few times. This rearrangement joins TRBV19 to TRBJ2-3; D gene ambiguous. Trimming removed 3 bases at V and 0 bases at J, with 10 bases between. Germline V gene data show CDR1 as LNHDA and CDR2 as SQIVND (reference sequence). The length of the CDR3 is 15 residues. The CDR3: CASSIGLGSTDTQYF. In DNA, the CDR3 is TGTGCCAGTAGTATCGGGCTCGGGAGCACAGATACGCAGTATTTT.

The chain couples TRBV29-1 to TRBJ2-5, with a weak D call TRBD1 (5 bases). Germline assignment: CDR1 SQVTM and CDR2 ANQGSEA. Trimming left V 7 bases short and J 4 bases short, with 13 bases between. This CDR3 region has 12 residues. In DNA form, the CDR3 reads TGCAGCGCCACGACAGAGCCAGAGACCCAGTACTTC. It encodes CSATTEPETQYF.

This clone was counted only a few times. J is TRBJ1-1 and V is TRBV7-9, with D unclear. Germline V gives CDR1 SEHNR, CDR2 FQNEAQ (reference sequence). CDR3 size: 14 residues. Trimming removed 7 bases from V and 1 base from J, with 13 bases in between. The CDR3 reads CASTRPLGNTEAFF. CDR3 nucleotide sequence: TGTGCCAGCACCCGTCCCCTCGGGAACACTGAAGCTTTCTTT.

This clone has a handful of counts. V is TRBV23-1 and J is TRBJ1-5; no firm D call. TRBV23-1 is an ORF, and what it does is uncertain. CDR3 length: 13 amino acids. Trimming took off 6 bases at V and 5 bases at J, with 11 bases between the two ends. CDR3 in amino acids: CASRVLGHQPQHF. In nucleotides, the CDR3 is TGCGCCAGCAGGGTTTTGGGCCATCAGCCCCAGCATTTT.

The rearrangement links TRBV27 to TRBJ2-5; D is ambiguous. This CDR3 region has 14 residues. Trimming removed 1 base from V and 1 base from J, with 7 bases in between. CDR1 and CDR2 (germline): MNHEY, SMNVEV (reference sequence). CDR3 bases: TGTGCCAGCAGTTTATACGGCATCCAAGAGACCCAGTACTTC. Amino acids: CASSLYGIQETQYF.

The chain combines TRBV30 with TRBJ1-2, with D uncertain. Germline V gene data show CDR1 as GTSNPN and CDR2 as SVGIG (reference sequence). V gave up 0 bases and J gave up 6 bases, with 11 bases separating them. CDR3 length: 13 amino acids. The CDR3 nucleotides read TGTGCCTGGAGTGTCGGACCGAGGCATGGCTACACCTTC. Protein: CAWSVGPRHGYTF.

This clone appeared a few times. This chain links TRBV13 with TRBJ2-1, with D hard to call. Germline V gives CDR1 PRHDT, CDR2 FYEKMQ (reference sequence). Trimming pared 1 base from V and 1 base from J, leaving 2 bases between. The CDR3 covers 13 residues. In DNA form, the CDR3 reads TGTGCCAGCAGCTTAGTTTCCTACAATGAGCAGTTCTTC. The encoded protein is CASSLVSYNEQFF.

In the case of this clone: Other DNA sequences within the sample encode an identical CDR3. The gene calls are TRBV29-1 and TRBJ2-7; 10 bases line up with TRBD1. The CDR3 runs 12 residues. Germline CDR1 is SQVTM and CDR2 is ANQGSEA. V lost 3 bases, J lost 4 bases, and 0 bases stayed unmatched. The CDR3 here is CSVEGQGYEQYF. The CDR3 DNA reads as TGCAGCGTTGAGGGACAGGGGTACGAGCAGTACTTC.

This clone was counted a few times. The chain uses TRBV5-1 and TRBJ2-1; D is possibly TRBD2 (6 bases). The CDR3 has 14 residues. Deletions cut 4 bases from V and 8 bases from J, with 16 bases between. Germline-derived CDR1 and CDR2 are SGHRS and YFSETQ. The CDR3 is CASSPGVGRDEQFF. Here the CDR3 DNA reads TGCGCCAGCAGCCCGGGGGTCGGTCGAGATGAGCAGTTCTTC. Full variable domain (missing parts from reference TRBV5-1 and TRBJ2-1): KAGVTQTPRYLIKTRGQQVTLSCSPISGHRSVSWYQQTPGQGLQFLFEYFSETQRNKGNFPGRFSGRQFSNSRSEMNVSTLELGDSALYLCASSPGVGRDEQFFGPGTRLTVL.

V usage is TRBV6-1 and J usage is TRBJ2-6; unclear D gene. CDR1 is MNHNS and CDR2 is SASEGT in the germline V gene. The CDR3 runs 14 residues. The ends were cut back, 5 bases at V and 0 bases at J, with 5 bases in the middle. The DNA of the CDR3 is TGTGCCAGCAGTTGGAACTCTGGGGCCAACGTCCTGACTTTC. This encodes CASSWNSGANVLTF.

The chain joins TRBV27 to TRBJ2-2; D is uncertain. The CDR3 runs to 13 residues. The V gene lost 4 bases and the J gene lost 5 bases, with 8 bases spanning the gap. Germline V CDR1 and CDR2: MNHEY, SMNVEV (reference sequence). The CDR3 sequence is CASSSQPTGELFF. The CDR3 region has the DNA TGTGCCAGCAGTTCCCAGCCTACCGGGGAGCTGTTTTTT.

The count of this clone is one. The chain joins TRBV7-6 to TRBJ2-7; 10 bases map to TRBD2. Losses at the gene ends were 5 bases for V and 7 bases for J; bases not matched to a gene: 11. The CDR3 has 15 amino acids. Germline CDR1 is SGHVS and CDR2 is FNYEAQ. CDR3 in amino acids: CASSLLSGGVWEQYF. CDR3 nucleotide sequence: TGTGCCAGCAGCCTACTGAGCGGGGGGGTGTGGGAGCAGTACTTC.

This clone came up a few times. This chain connects TRBV6-5 to TRBJ2-4; 7 bases fit TRBD2. Germline values: CDR1 MNHEY, CDR2 SVGAGI. Trimming removed 6 bases from V and 6 bases from J; junction bases left unmatched: 8. CDR3 length: 14 amino acids. The CDR3 sequence is CASSPGGRGNIQYF. The CDR3 DNA reads TGTGCCAGCAGCCCCGGGGGGAGGGGAAACATTCAGTACTTC.

The chain is built from TRBV6-5 and TRBJ2-7, with 12 nucleotides matching TRBD2. This CDR3 is 14 amino acids long. With V trimmed by 5 bases and J by 3 bases, 2 bases remained unmatched. CDR1 is MNHEY and CDR2 is SVGAGI in the germline V gene. The CDR3 DNA sequence: TGTGCCAGCAGTATGACTAGCGGGGGCTACGAGCAGTACTTC. This gives the protein CASSMTSGGYEQYF.

The V gene is TRBV13, the J gene TRBJ1-1; D is undetermined. This CDR3 spans 13 amino acids. The germline V gene has CDR1 PRHDT and CDR2 FYEKMQ (reference sequence). V was cut by 4 bases and J by 2 bases, with 8 bases left in between. The CDR3 here is CASSSGENTEAFF. The CDR3 DNA is TGTGCCAGCAGCTCTGGGGAAAACACTGAAGCTTTCTTT.